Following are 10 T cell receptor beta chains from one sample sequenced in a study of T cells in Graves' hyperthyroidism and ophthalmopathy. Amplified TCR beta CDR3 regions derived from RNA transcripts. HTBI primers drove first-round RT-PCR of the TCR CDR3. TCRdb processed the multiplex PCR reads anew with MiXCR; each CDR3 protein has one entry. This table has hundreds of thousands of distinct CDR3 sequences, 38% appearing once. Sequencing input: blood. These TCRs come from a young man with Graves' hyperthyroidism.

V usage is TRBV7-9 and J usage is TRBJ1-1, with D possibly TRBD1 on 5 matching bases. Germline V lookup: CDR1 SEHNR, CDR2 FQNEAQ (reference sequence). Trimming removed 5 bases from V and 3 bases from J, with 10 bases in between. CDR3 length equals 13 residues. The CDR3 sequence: CASSGWGDTEAFF. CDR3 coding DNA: TGTGCCAGCAGCGGCTGGGGGGACACTGAAGCTTTCTTT.

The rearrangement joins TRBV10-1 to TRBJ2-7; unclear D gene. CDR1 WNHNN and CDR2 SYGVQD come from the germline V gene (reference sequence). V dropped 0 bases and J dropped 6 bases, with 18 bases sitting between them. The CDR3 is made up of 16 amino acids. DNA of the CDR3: TGCGCCAGCAGTGAGTCGATCAGGAACAGTCAGCTCGAGCAGTACTTC. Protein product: CASSESIRNSQLEQYF.

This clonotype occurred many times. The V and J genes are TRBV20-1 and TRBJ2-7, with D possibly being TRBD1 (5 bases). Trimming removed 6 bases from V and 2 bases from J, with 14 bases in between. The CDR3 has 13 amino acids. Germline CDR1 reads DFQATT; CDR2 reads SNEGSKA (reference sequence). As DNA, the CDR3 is TGCAGTGCGCCTGGCCAGGGCGCCTACGAGCAGTACTTC. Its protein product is CSAPGQGAYEQYF.

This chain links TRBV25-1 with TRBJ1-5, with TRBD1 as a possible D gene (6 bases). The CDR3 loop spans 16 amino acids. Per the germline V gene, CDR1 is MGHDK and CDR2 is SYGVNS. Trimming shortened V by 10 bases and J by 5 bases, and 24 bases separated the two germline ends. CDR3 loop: CAIKGKGGLADQPQHF. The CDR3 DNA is TGTGCCATCAAAGGAAAGGGGGGACTCGCCGATCAGCCCCAGCATTTT.

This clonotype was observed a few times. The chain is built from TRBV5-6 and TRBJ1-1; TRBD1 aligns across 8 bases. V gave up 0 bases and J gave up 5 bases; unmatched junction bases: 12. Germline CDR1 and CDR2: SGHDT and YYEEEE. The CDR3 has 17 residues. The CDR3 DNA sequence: TGTGCCAGCAGCTTGGGTGTATGGACAGGGTCTGGGACTGAAGCTTTCTTT. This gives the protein CASSLGVWTGSGTEAFF.

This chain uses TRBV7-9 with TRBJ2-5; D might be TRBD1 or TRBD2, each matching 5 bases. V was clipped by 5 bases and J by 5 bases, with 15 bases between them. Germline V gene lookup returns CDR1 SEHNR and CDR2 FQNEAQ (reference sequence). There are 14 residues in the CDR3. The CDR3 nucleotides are TGTGCCAGCAGCCCTCGGGACCTCCGTGAGACCCAGTACTTC. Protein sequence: CASSPRDLRETQYF.

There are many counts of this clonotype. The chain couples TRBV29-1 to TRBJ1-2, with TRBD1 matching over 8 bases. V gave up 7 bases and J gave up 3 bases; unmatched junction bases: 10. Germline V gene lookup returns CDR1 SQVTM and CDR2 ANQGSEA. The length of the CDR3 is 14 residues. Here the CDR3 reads CSATGTGKDYGYTF. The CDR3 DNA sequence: TGCAGCGCCACCGGGACAGGAAAGGACTATGGCTACACCTTC.

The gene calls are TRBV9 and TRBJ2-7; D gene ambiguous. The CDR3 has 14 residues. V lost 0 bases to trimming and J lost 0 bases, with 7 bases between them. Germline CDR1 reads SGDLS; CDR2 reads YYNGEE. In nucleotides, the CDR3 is TGTGCCAGCAGCGTAGAGGGTTTCTCCTACGAGCAGTACTTC. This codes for CASSVEGFSYEQYF.

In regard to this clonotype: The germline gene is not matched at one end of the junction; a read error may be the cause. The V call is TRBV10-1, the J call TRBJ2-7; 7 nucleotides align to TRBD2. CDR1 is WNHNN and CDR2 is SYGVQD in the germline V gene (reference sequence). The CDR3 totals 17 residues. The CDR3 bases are TGTGCCAGCAGTCTTGTTGGGAGGGACCGCAGCTCCTACGAGCAGTACTTC. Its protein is CASSLVGRDRSSYEQYF.

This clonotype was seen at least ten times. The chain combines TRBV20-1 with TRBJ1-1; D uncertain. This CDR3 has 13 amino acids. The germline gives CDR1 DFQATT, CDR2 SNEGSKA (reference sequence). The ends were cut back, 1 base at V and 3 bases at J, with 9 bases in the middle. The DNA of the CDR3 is TGCAGTGCTAGAGTCGGAAGGGACACTGAAGCTTTCTTT. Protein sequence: CSARVGRDTEAFF.